The 14 T cell receptor beta chains presented below share a single source sample, sequenced in a study of blood T cell repertoires in COVID-19. Sequenced by immunoSEQ multiplex PCR; TCRdb stores in-frame clones only, minus some. Of approximately 120,000 clones in the sample, about 85% are singletons; the top ten hold 5% to 7.5%. The sequencing input was peripheral blood. These receptors all stem from an elderly man with active or convalescent COVID-19.

The gene calls are TRBV27 and TRBJ1-6; D ambiguous. This CDR3 has 16 amino acids. CDR1 is MNHEY and CDR2 is SMNVEV in the germline V gene (reference sequence). Between the trimmed V and J ends, which lost 6 bases and 5 bases, there was a span of 17 bases. CDR3 sequence reads: CASRIMTHGDNSPLHF. The CDR3 DNA follows: TGTGCCAGCAGGATTATGACGCACGGGGATAATTCACCCCTCCACTTT.

The chain carries TRBV11-2 and TRBJ2-7; possibly TRBD1 for D (6 bases). The CDR3 runs to 18 residues. Germline values: CDR1 SGHAT, CDR2 FQNNGV. The V end was cut by 0 bases, the J end by 0 bases, with 18 bases between. The CDR3 nucleotides are TGTGCCAGCAGCTTAGATCCCACGGGACACATACGCTCCTACGAGCAGTACTTC. This translates into CASSLDPTGHIRSYEQYF.

The CDR3 spells CSARVDTQYF. The CDR3 DNA reads as TGCAGTGCCAGGGTAGATACGCAGTATTTT. This chain uses TRBV20-1 with TRBJ2-3, with D possibly TRBD1 on 5 matching bases. V lost 6 bases and J lost 5, with 6 bases in between. The CDR3 extends over 10 amino acids. Germline CDR1 and CDR2: DFQATT and SNEGSKA (reference sequence).

The chain uses TRBV3-1 (or the pseudogene TRBV3-2) and TRBJ2-3; 9 bases fit TRBD2. The CDR3 contains 15 residues. Losses at the gene ends were 5 bases for V and 4 bases for J; bases not matched to a gene: 7. Germline V gene lookup returns CDR1 LGHDT and CDR2 YNNKEL (reference sequence). CDR3 sequence: CASSSTSGRADTQYF. In DNA, the CDR3 is TGTGCCAGCAGCTCGACTAGCGGCCGGGCAGATACGCAGTATTTT.

This clone was found a few times. This sequence joins TRBV24-1 and TRBJ2-7; 13 nucleotides match TRBD2. J gave up 9 bases and V 9 bases, and 7 bases lay outside the gene matches. The CDR3 has 13 residues. The germline V gene encodes CDR1 KGHDR and CDR2 SFDVKD. The CDR3 DNA follows: TGTGCCACCGGACTAGCGGGAGTGCCGGGGCAGTACTTC. It is translated as CATGLAGVPGQYF.

Only one count was recorded for this clone. The chain links TRBV2 to TRBJ2-7, with 7 bases fitting TRBD1. Germline loops: CDR1 SNHLY, CDR2 FYNNEI. The V segment lost 7 bases and the J segment 1 base; nucleotides outside the gene matches: 7. The CDR3 extends over 14 amino acids. This CDR3 reads CASNRQGGSYEQYF. The DNA for the CDR3 is TGTGCCAGCAACCGACAGGGTGGTTCCTACGAGCAGTACTTC.

The gene calls are TRBV28 and TRBJ1-5; 7 nucleotides align to TRBD1. Looked up from germline, CDR1 is MDHEN and CDR2 is SYDVKM. V shed 4 bases, J shed 5 bases, and the junction held 14 bases outside the gene matches. The CDR3 runs 17 residues. CDR3 residues: CASSYSVPGQNYQPQHF. In DNA, the CDR3 is TGTGCCAGCAGTTACTCGGTACCGGGACAGAACTATCAGCCCCAGCATTTT.

J is TRBJ2-1 and V is TRBV7-2, with no clear D. The CDR3 consists of 14 residues. Trimming took off 5 bases at V and 5 bases at J, with 13 bases between the two ends. Germline CDR1 reads SGHTA; CDR2 reads FQGNSA. CDR3 amino acids: CASSPGSSNNEQFF. DNA of the CDR3: TGTGCCAGCAGCCCAGGCTCATCCAACAATGAGCAGTTCTTC.

This clone was counted a single time. The CDR3, as DNA: TGCGCCAGCAGCCCAACAGGGGTAGATCAGCCCCAGCATTTT. Translating gives CASSPTGVDQPQHF. J is TRBJ1-5 and V is TRBV5-1, with 7 bases aligning to TRBD1. V gave up 4 bases and J gave up 5 bases; unmatched junction bases: 6. The CDR3 loop spans 14 amino acids. Germline V gives CDR1 SGHRS, CDR2 YFSETQ.

The genes are TRBV3-1 (or the pseudogene TRBV3-2) and TRBJ2-4; D not resolved. Germline CDR1 reads LGHDT; CDR2 reads YNNKEL (reference sequence). The V end was cut by 0 bases, the J end by 0 bases, with 3 bases between. This CDR3 spans 14 amino acids. In nucleotides, the CDR3 is TGTGCCAGCAGCCAAGACCTAGCCAAAAACATTCAGTACTTC. Translating gives CASSQDLAKNIQYF.

The chain links TRBV4-2 to TRBJ1-4, with D possibly matching TRBD1 (5 bases). V dropped 0 bases and J dropped 8 bases, with 13 bases sitting between them. Germline values: CDR1 LGHNA, CDR2 YNFKEQ. The CDR3 is 15 amino acids. CDR3 protein: CASSQDSQGLEKLFF. The CDR3 coding sequence is TGTGCCAGCAGCCAAGATTCCCAGGGTTTGGAAAAACTGTTTTTT.

V is TRBV19 and J is TRBJ1-2; no firm D call. The V end lost 3 bases, the J end lost 4 bases, and 15 bases lay between the germline ends. CDR3 length equals 15 residues. The germline CDR1 and CDR2 sequences are LNHDA and SQIVND (reference sequence). Written as DNA, the CDR3 is TGTGCCAGTAGTATTGGAGTTCGGGAAATCTATGGCTACACCTTC. It specifies CASSIGVREIYGYTF.

The chain recombines TRBV6-4 with TRBJ2-1; TRBD2 agrees at 8 bases. CDR1 MRHNA and CDR2 SNTAGT come from the germline V gene. V gave up 0 bases and J gave up 4 bases; unmatched junction bases: 8. The CDR3 runs 17 residues. The CDR3 spells CASSDSKLAGRYNEQFF. Written as DNA, the CDR3 is TGTGCCAGCAGTGACTCGAAGCTAGCGGGTAGATACAATGAGCAGTTCTTC.

The V gene is TRBV27, the J gene TRBJ2-1; 8 nucleotides agree with TRBD2. V dropped 4 bases and J dropped 4; count of bases not matched to a gene: 12. Germline CDR1 MNHEY, CDR2 SMNVEV (reference sequence). The CDR3 has 17 residues. The CDR3 region has the DNA TGTGCCAGCAGTTCCCCCCCCGGGCGGGGGGTGTACAATGAGCAGTTCTTC. Its protein product is CASSSPPGRGVYNEQFF.